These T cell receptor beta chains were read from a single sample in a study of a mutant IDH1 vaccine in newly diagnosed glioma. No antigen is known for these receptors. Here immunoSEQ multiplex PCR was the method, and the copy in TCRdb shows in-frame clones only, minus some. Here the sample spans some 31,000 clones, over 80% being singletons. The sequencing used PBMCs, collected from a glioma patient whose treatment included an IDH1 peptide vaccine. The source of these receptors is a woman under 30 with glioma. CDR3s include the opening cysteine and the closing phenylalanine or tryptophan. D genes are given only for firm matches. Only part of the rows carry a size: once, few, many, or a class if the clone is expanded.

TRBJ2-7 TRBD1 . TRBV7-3 CASSSIRDRVPYEQYF TGTGCCAGCAGCTCGATCCGGGACAGGGTACCCTACGAGCAGTACTTC
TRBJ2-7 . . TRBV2 CASSEADRASGEQYF TGTGCCAGCAGTGAAGCGGACCGGGCCTCGGGCGAGCAGTACTTC
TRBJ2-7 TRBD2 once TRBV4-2 CASSQGSGSSSYEQYF TGTGCCAGCAGCCAGGGTAGCGGGTCCTCATCCTACGAGCAGTACTTC
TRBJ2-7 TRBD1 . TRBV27 CASSRTGNEQYF TGTGCCAGCAGTCGGACAGGGAACGAGCAGTACTTC
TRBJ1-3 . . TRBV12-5 CASGPQGGLNTIYF TGTGCTAGTGGCCCACAGGGAGGGCTAAACACCATATATTTT
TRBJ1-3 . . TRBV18 CASSPLLTSGNTIYF TGTGCCAGCTCACCCTTGCTAACCTCTGGAAACACCATATATTTT
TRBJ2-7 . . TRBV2 CASSVTEANYSYEQYF TGTGCCAGCAGTGTTACAGAAGCTAATTACTCCTACGAGCAGTACTTC
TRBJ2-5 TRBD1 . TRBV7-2 CASRSPGQVGQETQYF TGTGCCAGCAGGAGCCCGGGACAGGTGGGACAAGAGACCCAGTACTTC
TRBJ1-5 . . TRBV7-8 CASSLAHSNQPQHF TGTGCCAGCAGCTTAGCGCATAGCAATCAGCCCCAGCATTTT
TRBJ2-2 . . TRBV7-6 CASSPEGGTGELFF TGTGCCAGCAGCCCTGAGGGGGGGACCGGGGAGCTGTTTTTT
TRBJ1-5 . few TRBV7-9 CASSLDEDQPQHF TGTGCCAGCAGCTTAGATGAGGATCAGCCCCAGCATTTT
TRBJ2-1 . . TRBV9 CASSEQGGGNYNEQFF TGTGCCAGCAGCGAACAAGGGGGAGGGAACTACAATGAGCAGTTCTTC
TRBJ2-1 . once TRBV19 CASSVKRSSYNEQFF TGTGCCAGTAGTGTTAAGCGGAGCTCCTACAATGAGCAGTTCTTC
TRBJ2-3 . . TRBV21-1 CASLRVGRDFSTDTQYF TGTGCCAGCTTACGCGTCGGCCGGGACTTCAGCACAGATACGCAGTATTTT
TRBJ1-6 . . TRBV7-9 CASSLVGSGWGNSPLHF TGTGCCAGCAGCTTAGTAGGTTCGGGTTGGGGAAATTCACCCCTCCACTTT
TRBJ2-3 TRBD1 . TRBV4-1 CASSSGQGTDTQYF TGCGCCAGCAGCTCGGGACAGGGGACCGATACGCAGTATTTT
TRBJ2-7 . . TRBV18 CASSQGQSESYEQYF TGTGCCAGCTCCCAGGGGCAATCGGAATCCTACGAGCAGTACTTC
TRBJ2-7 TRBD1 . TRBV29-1 CSVQNPGTGDEQYF TGCAGCGTCCAAAACCCCGGGACAGGGGACGAGCAGTACTTC
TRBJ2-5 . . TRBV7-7 CASSLDPQETQYF TGTGCTAGCAGCTTAGATCCACAAGAGACCCAGTACTTC
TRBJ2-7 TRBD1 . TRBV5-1 CASSGGTGDSHEQYF TGCGCCAGCAGCGGCGGGACAGGGGATTCCCACGAGCAGTACTTC
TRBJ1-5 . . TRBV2 CASSARVNQPQHF TGTGCCAGCAGTGCCAGGGTGAATCAGCCCCAGCATTTT
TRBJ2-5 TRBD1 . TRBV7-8 CASSLARGGEETQYF TGTGCCAGCAGCTTAGCGCGAGGGGGCGAGGAGACCCAGTACTTC
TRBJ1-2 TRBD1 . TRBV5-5 CASSLRGGQGVWDYTF TGTGCCAGCAGCTTGAGAGGGGGACAGGGGGTTTGGGACTACACCTTC
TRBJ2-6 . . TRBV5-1 CASTNSGQGANVLTF TGCGCCAGCACCAACTCGGGCCAAGGGGCCAACGTCCTGACTTTC
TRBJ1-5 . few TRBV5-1 CASSLEGSNNQPQHF TGCGCCAGCAGCTTGGAAGGCAGCAATAATCAGCCCCAGCATTTT
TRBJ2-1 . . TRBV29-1 CSVERVTAGTDEQFF TGCAGCGTAGAAAGGGTGACGGCGGGGACGGATGAGCAGTTCTTC
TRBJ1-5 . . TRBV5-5 CASSLRQDSNQPQHF TGTGCCAGCAGCTTGAGACAGGACAGCAACCAGCCCCAGCATTTT
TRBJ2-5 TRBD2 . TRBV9 CASSVDSGGGETQYF TGTGCCAGCAGCGTAGATTCGGGAGGGGGTGAGACCCAGTACTTC
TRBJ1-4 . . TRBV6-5 CASSYAYNEKLFF TGTGCCAGCAGTTACGCTTATAATGAAAAACTGTTTTTT
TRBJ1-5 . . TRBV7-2 CASSLVWGAQPQHF TGTGCCAGCAGCTTAGTATGGGGCGCACAGCCCCAGCATTTT
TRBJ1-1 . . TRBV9 CASSVGGVYGTEAFF TGTGCCAGCAGCGTAGGGGGTGTTTACGGCACTGAAGCTTTCTTT
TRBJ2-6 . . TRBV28 CASRIPQGRSGANVLTF TGTGCCAGCAGAATTCCACAGGGCCGCTCTGGGGCCAACGTCCTGACTTTC
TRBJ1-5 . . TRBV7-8 CASSDTGLNQPQHF TGTGCCAGCAGTGATACAGGACTCAATCAGCCCCAGCATTTT
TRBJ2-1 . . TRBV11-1 CASSLLASGASYNEQFF TGTGCCAGCAGCTTACTCGCGAGCGGCGCCTCCTACAATGAGCAGTTCTTC
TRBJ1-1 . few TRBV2 CASNSPGMNTEAFF TGTGCCAGCAATTCCCCAGGGATGAACACTGAAGCTTTCTTT
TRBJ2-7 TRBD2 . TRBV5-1 CASSPRWGGILYEQYF TGCGCCAGCAGCCCGCGGTGGGGGGGGATCCTCTACGAGCAGTACTTC
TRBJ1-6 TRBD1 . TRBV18 CASSPKTGQDSPLHF TGTGCCAGCTCACCCAAGACGGGACAGGACTCACCCCTCCACTTT
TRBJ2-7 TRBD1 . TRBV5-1 CASSPQGQGASEQYF TGCGCCAGCAGCCCCCAAGGTCAGGGGGCCAGCGAGCAGTACTTC
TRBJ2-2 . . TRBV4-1 CASSQNVVAGTNTGELFF TGCGCCAGCAGCCAAAATGTAGTCGCTGGGACGAACACCGGGGAGCTGTTTTTT
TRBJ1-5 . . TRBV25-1 CASSEGGQPQHF TGTGCCAGCAGTGAGGGGGGTCAGCCCCAGCATTTT
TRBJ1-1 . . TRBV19 CASSIMGNTEAFF TGTGCCAGTAGTATAATGGGGAACACTGAAGCTTTCTTT
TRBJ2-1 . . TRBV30 CAWSVGIEQFF TGTGCCTGGAGTGTGGGTATTGAGCAGTTCTTC